Shown below are 2 T cell receptor beta chains from a single sample sequenced in a study of early T cells in non-severe SARS-CoV-2 infection. MiXCR was run by TCRdb on the 5' RACE reads, yielding one entry per CDR3 protein. The table shows about 77,000 distinct CDR3 sequences, with approximately 5% occurring only once. The sample consisted of whole blood, taken at baseline. The receptor source for this set is an adult who was a healthcare worker with PCR-confirmed SARS-CoV-2 infection or an uninfected control (not recorded which).

The genes are TRBV20-1 and TRBJ1-3, with D possibly being TRBD1 (6 bases). Trimming left V 0 bases short and J 4 bases short, with 16 bases between. Per the germline V gene, CDR1 is DFQATT and CDR2 is SNEGSKA (reference sequence). There are 16 residues in the CDR3. CDR3 protein: CSARDGGTRGGNTIYF. The DNA for the CDR3 is TGCAGTGCTAGAGATGGTGGAACAAGGGGGGGAAACACCATATATTTT.

This clonotype was observed a few times. J is TRBJ2-3 and V is TRBV12-3 or TRBV12-4; D ambiguous. This CDR3 has 17 amino acids. V lost 1 base, J lost 0 bases, and 14 bases lay in between. CDR3: CASSLGSWFTSTDTQYF. The CDR3 DNA reads TGTGCCAGCAGTTTAGGTAGCTGGTTTACTAGCACAGATACGCAGTATTTT.